This is a list of T cell receptor beta chains from one sample in a study of cytomegalovirus exposure and HLA in healthy donors. The data were produced by immunoSEQ multiplex PCR, yet TCRdb's version contains in-frame clones alone and is incomplete. The repertoire includes 150,000 to 200,000 clones, around 90% of them detected once, and 1.5% to 2% sits in the top ten. Sequences were obtained from PBMCs. The receptor set was obtained from a woman aged 18-29 years in good health and CMV-seronegative. Each CDR3 is given with its conserved first and last residue. The D gene is left open where the match is weak. Rows give clone size only sometimes, using once, few, many, or a class for an expanded clone.

>TRBJ2-7|TRBV19|NA|12|NA
CASSHTPYEQYF
TGTGCCAGTAGTCACACGCCCTACGAGCAGTACTTC
>TRBJ2-1|TRBV29-1|NA|15|NA
CSVGAHPPQYNEQFF
TGCAGCGTTGGAGCTCACCCCCCCCAATACAATGAGCAGTTCTTC
>TRBJ2-1|TRBV12-5|NA|12|NA
CASGLGSWEQFF
TGTGCTAGTGGTTTGGGTAGTTGGGAGCAGTTCTTC
>TRBJ2-2|TRBV7-6|TRBD1|17|NA
CASSPPLDRGRTGELFF
TGTGCCAGCAGCCCGCCCTTGGACAGGGGGCGAACCGGGGAGCTGTTTTTT
>TRBJ2-7|TRBV2|NA|15|NA
CASSEFRTSRGEQYF
TGTGCCAGCAGTGAATTTCGGACCTCCCGGGGCGAGCAGTACTTC
>TRBJ2-7|TRBV4-1|TRBD2|16|NA
CASSQRRTSGSYEQYF
TGCGCCAGCAGCCAAAGGCGGACTAGCGGCTCCTACGAGCAGTACTTC
>TRBJ2-3|TRBV6-5|TRBD2|15|NA
CASSTTSGGADTQYF
TGTGCCAGCAGTACAACTAGCGGGGGGGCGGATACGCAGTATTTT
>TRBJ2-7|TRBV5-1|NA|15|NA
CASSLEGVQSYEQYF
TGCGCCAGCAGCTTGGAGGGGGTACAGTCCTACGAGCAGTACTTC
>TRBJ2-5|TRBV7-7|TRBD1|14|NA
CASSPGQTKETQYF
TGTGCTAGCTCACCGGGACAGACAAAAGAGACCCAGTACTTC
>TRBJ2-2|TRBV30|NA|13|few
CAWIDMNTGELFF
TGTGCCTGGATAGACATGAACACCGGGGAGCTGTTTTTT
>TRBJ2-1|TRBV15|NA|15|NA
CATSPGGGRASEQFF
TGTGCCACCAGCCCAGGAGGGGGGAGGGCCAGTGAGCAGTTCTTC
>TRBJ1-3|TRBV5-1|NA|14|NA
CASSSRTPGNTIYF
TGCGCCAGCAGCTCCCGGACACCTGGAAACACCATATATTTT
>TRBJ2-5|TRBV5-1|NA|15|NA
CASSLLGQIQETQYF
TGCGCCAGCAGCTTGTTGGGCCAGATCCAAGAGACCCAGTACTTC
>TRBJ2-3|TRBV5-6|TRBD1|16|NA
CASSLRTGFVADTQYF
TGTGCCAGCAGCTTGAGGACAGGGTTCGTCGCAGATACGCAGTATTTT
>TRBJ2-1|TRBV6-5|NA|14|NA
CASSSQVADNEQFF
TGTGCCAGCAGCTCCCAGGTAGCGGACAATGAGCAGTTCTTC
>TRBJ2-3|TRBV7-2|NA|12|NA
CASSFDKLEGYF
TGTGCCAGCAGCTTCGACAAGCTGGAGGGGTATTTT
>TRBJ1-6|TRBV5-1|TRBD1|15|NA
CASSLDQGAHSPLHF
TGCGCCAGCAGCTTGGATCAGGGGGCGCATTCACCCCTCCACTTT
>TRBJ1-2|TRBV14|NA|14|NA
CASSQDLTFGGYTF
NA
>TRBJ2-3|TRBV10-1|TRBD1|15|NA
CASSPRQGPTDTQYF
TGCGCCAGCAGTCCTAGACAGGGCCCCACAGATACGCAGTATTTT
>TRBJ2-6|TRBV27|NA|15|NA
CASRLHRAGANVLTF
TGTGCCAGCAGACTCCACAGGGCTGGGGCCAACGTCCTGACTTTC
>TRBJ2-7|TRBV6-5|NA|13|NA
CASRLSSEKQQYF
TGTGCCAGCAGGCTATCCTCCGAGAAGCAGCAGTACTTC
>TRBJ2-7|TRBV14|TRBD2|16|NA
CASSRLAGAVVYEQYF
TGTGCCAGCAGCCGCCTAGCGGGGGCCGTGGTCTACGAGCAGTACTTC
>TRBJ2-3|TRBV7-9|TRBD2|16|once
CSSSYWGLGVRDTQYF
TGTTCCAGCAGCTACTGGGGACTAGGAGTGAGAGATACGCAGTATTTT
>TRBJ2-2|TRBV27|NA|13|NA
CASSLLRAGELFF
TGTGCCAGCAGTTTATTGCGTGCCGGGGAGCTGTTTTTT
>TRBJ2-7|TRBV18|TRBD2|13|NA
CASSVGDYYEQYF
TGTGCCAGCTCAGTCGGGGACTACTACGAGCAGTACTTC
>TRBJ2-5|TRBV27|TRBD1|12|NA
CASRGTGGIQYF
TGTGCCAGCAGAGGGACAGGGGGCATCCAGTACTTC
>TRBJ1-6|TRBV7-8|TRBD1|13|NA
CASSMTGFSPLHF
TGTGCCAGCAGCATGACAGGGTTTTCACCCCTCCACTTT
>TRBJ2-5|TRBV28|TRBD2|15|NA
CASSLGRGGGETQYF
TGTGCCAGCAGTTTAGGGCGCGGGGGTGGGGAGACCCAGTACTTC
>TRBJ1-1|TRBV6-1|NA|14|NA
CASISSAGYTEAFF
TGTGCCAGCATCTCTTCTGCAGGGTACACTGAAGCTTTCTTT
>TRBJ2-7|TRBV30|NA|13|few
CAWSVGLTREQYF
TGTGCCTGGAGTGTTGGACTGACGAGGGAGCAGTACTTC
>TRBJ2-2|TRBV4-3|NA|13|NA
CASSPGLVGELFF
TGCGCCAGCAGCCCGGGACTGGTCGGGGAGCTGTTTTTT
>TRBJ2-3|TRBV7-9|NA|15|NA
CASSSGQLFTDTQYF
TGTGCCAGCAGCTCGGGACAACTTTTCACAGATACGCAGTATTTT
>TRBJ1-5|TRBV18|NA|16|NA
CASSPTSGGGNQPQHF
TGTGCCAGCTCCCCAACCTCCGGGGGGGGCAATCAGCCCCAGCATTTT
>TRBJ2-3|TRBV19|TRBD2|16|NA
CASSVAGTSGPDTQYF
TGTGCCAGTAGTGTTGCCGGGACTAGCGGGCCCGATACGCAGTATTTT
>TRBJ2-2|TRBV11-2|NA|15|NA
CASRSRGGNTGELFF
TGTGCCAGCAGGTCGAGGGGGGGGAACACCGGGGAGCTGTTTTTT
>TRBJ1-4|TRBV15|TRBD1|16|NA
CATSRDRGTGNEKLFF
TGTGCCACCAGCAGAGATCGGGGGACAGGGAATGAAAAACTGTTTTTT
>TRBJ1-2|TRBV7-9|NA|16|NA
CASSLAGAGAYYGYTF
TGTGCCAGCAGCTTAGCGGGCGCAGGGGCTTACTATGGCTACACCTTC
>TRBJ1-2|TRBV4-1|TRBD1|13|NA
CASSQGTGYGYTF
TGCGCCAGCAGCCAAGGGACAGGGTATGGCTACACCTTC
>TRBJ2-5|TRBV4-3|NA|15|NA
CASSQRVVVGETQYF
TGCGCCAGCAGCCAGCGGGTGGTAGTCGGAGAGACCCAGTACTTC
>TRBJ2-1|TRBV18|NA|14|NA
CASSPTGGSYEQFF
TGTGCCAGCTCACCAACGGGGGGCAGCTATGAGCAGTTCTTC
>TRBJ1-2|TRBV27|TRBD1|15|NA
CASSFAWDRNYGYTF
TGTGCCAGCAGTTTCGCCTGGGACAGAAACTATGGCTACACCTTC
>TRBJ1-5|TRBV6-5|NA|14|NA
CASSYDSSYQPQHF
TGTGCCAGCAGTTACGACAGCTCCTATCAGCCCCAGCATTTT
>TRBJ2-7|TRBV6-1|NA|15|NA
CASTDWERTSYEQYF
TGTGCCAGCACCGATTGGGAGCGGACCAGCTACGAGCAGTACTTC
>TRBJ2-5|TRBV5-4|NA|16|NA
CASSDREPGFQETQYF
TGTGCCAGCAGCGATAGGGAACCGGGGTTCCAAGAGACCCAGTACTTC
>TRBJ1-5|TRBV7-6|NA|14|NA
CASSLGRGFQPQHF
TGTGCCAGCAGCTTAGGGCGCGGGTTTCAGCCCCAGCATTTT
>TRBJ2-2|TRBV5-5|NA|15|NA
CASSLVGQKTGELFF
TGTGCCAGCAGCTTGGTTGGACAGAAAACCGGGGAGCTGTTTTTT
>TRBJ1-1|TRBV5-6|TRBD1|13|NA
CASSLGGGGSAFF
TGTGCCAGCAGCTTGGGAGGGGGCGGATCGGCCTTCTTT
>TRBJ2-7|TRBV6-4|TRBD2|13|NA
CASSLNAGEEQYF
TGTGCCAGCAGCCTAAACGCGGGGGAAGAGCAGTACTTC
>TRBJ2-1|TRBV18|TRBD1|15|NA
CASSLFGTGDNEQFF
TGTGCCAGCTCACTCTTCGGGACAGGGGACAATGAGCAGTTCTTC
>TRBJ2-3|TRBV6-1|NA|15|few
CASSASGAGTDTQYF
TGTGCCAGCAGTGCCTCAGGGGCTGGCACAGATACGCAGTATTTT
>TRBJ2-1|TRBV28|NA|13|NA
CASRWDNYNEQFF
TGTGCCAGCAGGTGGGACAACTACAATGAGCAGTTCTTC
>TRBJ1-2|TRBV6-5|TRBD1|14|NA
CGTTDRGASESYTF
TGTGGCACAACCGACAGGGGAGCCAGTGAGAGCTACACCTTC
>TRBJ1-1|TRBV6-6|NA|15|NA
CASSYFEGSRTEAFF
TGTGCCAGCAGTTACTTCGAGGGCAGTAGAACTGAAGCTTTCTTT
>TRBJ1-1|TRBV5-4|TRBD1|13|few
CATRDRGNTEAFF
TGTGCCACCCGGGACAGGGGGAACACTGAAGCTTTCTTT
>TRBJ2-5|TRBV2|NA|14|once
CASSVGTKQETQYF
TGTGCCAGCAGTGTCGGCACTAAGCAAGAGACCCAGTACTTC
>TRBJ1-2|TRBV19|TRBD1|13|NA
CAGEDRGGYGYTF
TGTGCCGGAGAGGACAGGGGAGGCTATGGCTACACCTTC
>TRBJ2-7|TRBV18|TRBD2|14|NA
CASSPGLADNEQYF
TGTGCCAGCTCACCAGGGCTAGCGGATAACGAGCAGTACTTC
>TRBJ2-5|TRBV6-5|NA|12|NA
CASSPGGETQYF
TGTGCCAGCAGTCCGGGTGGGGAGACCCAGTACTTC
>TRBJ2-7|TRBV29-1|TRBD1|12|NA
CSARGQAYEQYF
TGCAGCGCCCGAGGACAGGCCTACGAGCAGTACTTC
>TRBJ2-7|TRBV6-6|NA|14|NA
CASSSPLAVHEQYF
TGTGCCAGCAGTTCTCCTCTAGCCGTCCACGAGCAGTACTTC